This entry lists 30 T cell receptor beta chains sequenced from one sample in a study of shared clonotypes between healthy human individuals. Only in-frame clones appear in the TCRdb table, and some are missing; sequencing was by immunoSEQ multiplex PCR. Of approximately 500,000 clones listed, 81% are singletons. Sequenced sample: PBMCs. Receptors originate from a woman in her thirties or forties in good health. Some clones in this sample may be carry-over from other donors' samples.

This chain links TRBV7-6 with TRBJ2-1; no reliable D call. CDR1 and CDR2 (germline): SGHVS, FNYEAQ. The CDR3 is 13 residues long. Trimming pared 1 base from V and 9 bases from J, leaving 10 bases between. CDR3 sequence: CASSLVESGEQFF. The CDR3 nucleotides read TGTGCCAGCAGCTTAGTCGAATCTGGTGAGCAGTTCTTC.

The CDR3 region has the DNA TGTGCCAGCAGCTTAACGTTAAATCTGGGGGCGGATACGCAGTATTTT. Its protein is CASSLTLNLGADTQYF. The chain employs TRBV7-3 and TRBJ2-3; the D gene is possibly TRBD1 (6 bases). The germline V gene has CDR1 SGHTA and CDR2 FQGTGA. CDR3 length equals 16 residues. The ends were cut back, 0 bases at V and 6 bases at J, with 16 bases in the middle.

This chain joins TRBV5-4 and TRBJ2-7; 8 bases are shared with TRBD2. This CDR3 is built from 13 residues. CDR1 is SGHNT and CDR2 is YYREEE in the germline V gene (reference sequence). The V segment lost 4 bases and the J segment 6 bases; nucleotides outside the gene matches: 6. As DNA, the CDR3 is TGTGCCAGCAGCAGCGGGAGAGTAGGCGAGCAGTACTTC. The encoded protein is CASSSGRVGEQYF.

As to this clone: Other DNA sequences in this sample translate to the same CDR3. This chain connects TRBV2 to TRBJ2-1, with 11 bases aligning to TRBD1. The length of the CDR3 is 14 residues. In germline, CDR1 is SNHLY, CDR2 FYNNEI. V shed 9 bases and J 4 bases; nucleotides not matched to a gene: 5. CDR3 sequence (DNA): TGTGCCAGTAATGGACAGGGGGCTTACAATGAGCAGTTCTTC. It is translated as CASNGQGAYNEQFF.

This clone was detected only once. J is TRBJ2-7 and V is TRBV11-1; 7 bases are a match to TRBD2. Germline values: CDR1 SGHAT, CDR2 FQDESV (reference sequence). V gave up 2 bases and J gave up 2 bases; unmatched junction bases: 6. This CDR3 is 15 amino acids long. The CDR3 DNA follows: TGTGCCAGCAGCTTAATCCCAGGACTAGCCTACGAGCAGTACTTC. Its protein product is CASSLIPGLAYEQYF. Combining the CDR3 with reference TRBV11-1 and TRBJ2-7 gives the whole variable domain EAEVAQSPRYKITEKSQAVAFWCDPISGHATLYWYRQILGQGPELLVQFQDESVVDDSQLPKDRFSAERLKGVDSTLKIQPAELGDSAMYLCASSLIPGLAYEQYFGPGTRLTVT.

The table lists this clone with a few counts. The chain is built from TRBV7-9 and TRBJ2-7; tentative D call: TRBD1 (7 bases). V was clipped by 5 bases and J by 0 bases, with 17 bases between them. CDR3 length: 16 residues. Germline V gene lookup returns CDR1 SEHNR and CDR2 FQNEAQ (reference sequence). CDR3 nucleotides: TGTGCCAGCAGCCGCAGCGGCGGGACAGTCTCCTACGAGCAGTACTTC. Translated: CASSRSGGTVSYEQYF.

V gene TRBV7-2 combines with J gene TRBJ2-3; 9 bases agree with TRBD2. Germline V gene data show CDR1 as SGHTA and CDR2 as FQGNSA. The CDR3 runs to 18 residues. Trimming took 5 bases from V and 4 from J; bases not matched to a gene: 16. CDR3 bases: TGTGCCAGCAGCCCCCAATCCACTTTAGCGGGAGCGTCAGATACGCAGTATTTT. Translated: CASSPQSTLAGASDTQYF.

As regards this clone: With only one base between it and a far larger clone, this is likely a read error. The same CDR3 arises from other DNA sequences in this sample as well. The chain combines TRBV28 with TRBJ2-7; D is undetermined. CDR3 length: 13 amino acids. From germline, CDR1 is MDHEN and CDR2 SYDVKM. CDR3 sequence: CASSLGIVYEQYF. The CDR3, as DNA: TGCGCCAGCAGTTTGGGGATAGTCTACGAGCAGTACTTC.

The chain recombines TRBV11-2 with TRBJ2-7; D is undetermined. V lost 1 base, J lost 3 bases, and 10 bases lay in between. The germline CDR1 and CDR2 sequences are SGHAT and FQNNGV. The CDR3 is 14 amino acids. Written as DNA, the CDR3 is TGTGCCAGCAGCTTAGTACCGCCTGTCTACGAGCAGTACTTC. Its protein product is CASSLVPPVYEQYF.

The chain carries TRBV30 and TRBJ2-2, with D uncertain. Looked up from germline, CDR1 is GTSNPN and CDR2 is SVGIG (reference sequence). V gave up 3 bases and J gave up 6 bases, with 5 bases separating them. The CDR3 is made up of 11 amino acids. In DNA form, the CDR3 reads TGTGCCTGGAGGGGTTCCGGGGAGCTGTTTTTT. Translated: CAWRGSGELFF.

Of note for this clone: Since a far larger clone is one base different, this is likely a read error. The V and J genes are TRBV5-1 and TRBJ2-5; D ambiguous. The CDR3 contains 14 residues. Germline CDR1 reads SGHRS; CDR2 reads YFSETQ. V dropped 1 base and J dropped 1 base, with 8 bases sitting between them. The CDR3 nucleotides read TGCGCCAGCAGCTTGTACGACGGCCAAGAGACCCAGTACTTC. Translated: CASSLYDGQETQYF.

The chain uses TRBV28 and TRBJ1-5, with 7 bases that match TRBD1. V dropped 5 bases and J dropped 3; count of bases not matched to a gene: 7. The CDR3 has 15 amino acids. Germline CDR1 and CDR2: MDHEN and SYDVKM. CDR3 residues: CASSLTTGFNQPQHF. CDR3 nucleotide sequence: TGTGCCAGCAGTCTGACGACAGGGTTCAATCAGCCCCAGCATTTT.

V is TRBV7-2 and J is TRBJ2-7; 9 bases line up with TRBD2. With 3 bases clipped from V and 3 bases from J, the junction kept 9 bases outside the gene matches. The CDR3 is 16 amino acids. Per germline, CDR1 SGHTA and CDR2 FQGNSA. CDR3 in amino acids: CASSFRGGRVNYEQYF. DNA of the CDR3: TGTGCCAGCAGCTTCCGCGGCGGGAGGGTTAACTACGAGCAGTACTTC.

V gene TRBV28 combines with J gene TRBJ1-2; weak D call: TRBD1 (5 bases). CDR3 length: 13 residues. V lost 11 bases, J lost 7 bases, and 20 bases lay in between. Germline loops: CDR1 MDHEN, CDR2 SYDVKM. CDR3 amino acids: CASTPGRGGGYTF. CDR3 sequence (DNA): TGTGCCTCTACGCCGGGGAGGGGTGGTGGCTACACCTTC.

In this sample, this clone is medium-sized. This chain links TRBV10-1 with TRBJ2-1; D may be TRBD1 or TRBD2 (6 bases each). The germline CDR1 and CDR2 sequences are WNHNN and SYGVQD (reference sequence). V lost 3 bases and J 4 bases, leaving 7 bases between the germline ends. The CDR3 is 13 residues long. The CDR3 here is CASSEGGYNEQFF. In nucleotides, the CDR3 is TGCGCCAGCAGTGAAGGGGGGTACAATGAGCAGTTCTTC.

With regard to this clone: A single base separates this from a much larger clone, so it may be a read error. This sequence joins TRBV4-1 and TRBJ1-2, with TRBD1 matching over 7 bases. This CDR3 comprises 16 residues. Germline V gives CDR1 MGHRA, CDR2 YSYEKL. The CDR3 loop reads CAGSLTGAQVIDGYTF. The CDR3 nucleotides are TGCGCCGGCAGTCTCACAGGGGCCCAAGTTATAGATGGCTACACCTTC.

This clone has more than one count but fewer than ten. This is likely an artifact of a read error, given a far larger clone one base away. This CDR3 is also generated by other DNA sequences in the sample. This sequence joins TRBV5-1 and TRBJ1-1, with a tentative D call TRBD1 (5 bases). Trimming left V 8 bases short and J 3 bases short, with 14 bases between. The CDR3 has 13 amino acids. CDR1 is SGHRS and CDR2 is YFSETQ in the germline V gene. CDR3 loop: CASSADTYTEAFF. In DNA, the CDR3 is TGCGCCAGTAGCGCGGACACGTACACTGAAGCTTTCTTT.

This clone came up a few times. Here the CDR3 DNA reads TGCGCCAGCAGCCCAGAAGGTCGGCGGGAGACAGATACGCAGTATTTT. Protein: CASSPEGRRETDTQYF. The chain uses TRBV5-1 and TRBJ2-3; 7 nucleotides line up with TRBD2. V lost 4 bases and J lost 3; bases outside the gene matches: 11. Per the germline V gene, CDR1 is SGHRS and CDR2 is YFSETQ. The CDR3 is made up of 16 amino acids.

This chain uses TRBV25-1 with TRBJ2-2, with D perhaps TRBD2 (5 bases). The length of the CDR3 is 14 residues. Trimming removed 4 bases from V and 7 bases from J, with 13 bases in between. Germline V CDR1 and CDR2: MGHDK, SYGVNS. The CDR3 protein is CASSVGSSGGELFF. Written as DNA, the CDR3 is TGTGCCAGCAGTGTGGGGAGCTCCGGCGGGGAGCTGTTTTTT.

A word on this clone: A read error is likely here: a far larger clone is one base away. This specimen includes other DNA sequences encoding the same CDR3. The chain links TRBV30 to TRBJ1-1; D remains unclear. Trimming took 3 bases from V and 5 from J, leaving 13 bases between them. Germline V gene sequence: CDR1 GTSNPN, CDR2 SVGIG (reference sequence). The CDR3 loop spans 13 amino acids. In DNA, the CDR3 is TGTGCCTGGAGCGAGATAGCGGAGACTGAAGCTTTCTTT. Residues: CAWSEIAETEAFF.

The chain joins TRBV7-7 to TRBJ2-1; D gene unclear. The germline CDR1 and CDR2 sequences are SSHAT and FNYEAQ (reference sequence). The CDR3 has 16 residues. V was clipped by 5 bases and J by 2 bases, with 16 bases between them. In nucleotides, the CDR3 is TGTGCCAGCAGCCTCGGCTGGGGTCGTCCCTACAATGAGCAGTTCTTC. Its protein is CASSLGWGRPYNEQFF.

The chain carries TRBV6-5 and TRBJ1-4; D not resolved. CDR3 size: 11 residues. Deletions cut 6 bases from V and 12 bases from J, with 11 bases between. Germline-derived CDR1 and CDR2 are MNHEY and SVGAGI. CDR3 bases: TGTGCCAGCAGCCGCGGCGCCGAACTGTTTTTT. It yields the protein CASSRGAELFF.

Points on this clone: A far bigger clonotype differs at one base, so this is likely a read error. The chain joins TRBV11-2 to TRBJ1-1, with 11 bases lining up with TRBD1. Germline CDR1 is SGHAT and CDR2 is FQNNGV. The CDR3 spans 14 residues. The CDR3 protein is CASILGTGGTEAFF. CDR3 nucleotide sequence: TGTGCCAGCATCTTAGGGACAGGGGGCACTGAAGCTTTCTTT.

About this clone: This is likely an artifact of a read error, given a far larger clone one base away. Other DNA sequences from this sample encode an identical CDR3 as well. J is TRBJ2-5 and V is TRBV11-2; 7 nucleotides line up with TRBD1. This CDR3 region has 15 residues. Germline CDR1 SGHAT, CDR2 FQNNGV. CDR3 in amino acids: CASSPDDTGEETQYF. Here the CDR3 DNA reads TGCGCCAGCAGCCCCGATGATACAGGGGAAGAGACCCAGTACTTC.

A few counts support this clone. The genes are TRBV28 and TRBJ2-1, with D possibly being TRBD1 or TRBD2 (5 bases each). V lost 10 bases and J 1 base, leaving 17 bases between the germline ends. The CDR3 loop spans 15 amino acids. Germline CDR1 and CDR2: MDHEN and SYDVKM. This CDR3 reads CATTARDPSYNEQFF. DNA for the CDR3: TGTGCCACCACAGCTCGGGACCCGTCCTACAATGAGCAGTTCTTC.

V is TRBV19 and J is TRBJ2-1, with TRBD2 as a possible D gene (5 bases). Trimming stripped 4 bases from V and 0 bases from J, with 13 bases between. The germline V gene encodes CDR1 LNHDA and CDR2 SQIVND (reference sequence). CDR3 length equals 16 residues. CDR3 nucleotides: TGTGCCAGTAGTAAGGAGACTATCAGCTCCTACAATGAGCAGTTCTTC. The encoded protein is CASSKETISSYNEQFF.

The chain has TRBV7-2 and TRBJ2-7; D not resolved. Germline assignment: CDR1 SGHTA and CDR2 FQGNSA. V shed 6 bases and J shed 6 bases, with 18 bases lying between them. CDR3 length: 14 amino acids. CDR3 residues: CASSLPLTPVEQYF. CDR3 in DNA: TGTGCCAGCAGTCTACCCCTGACCCCGGTCGAGCAGTACTTC.

The count of this clone is one. The gene calls are TRBV25-1 and TRBJ2-1; D is unresolved. Looked up from germline, CDR1 is MGHDK and CDR2 is SYGVNS. With 1 base removed from V and 3 bases from J, the gap between germline ends came to 7 bases. CDR3 length: 14 residues. DNA for the CDR3: TGTGCCAGCAGTGAATCCGGTCTCTACAATGAGCAGTTCTTC. This gives the protein CASSESGLYNEQFF.

The chain combines TRBV5-1 with TRBJ2-5; D possibly corresponds to TRBD2 (5 bases). The CDR3 spans 14 residues. The germline V gene encodes CDR1 SGHRS and CDR2 YFSETQ. The V end was cut by 3 bases, the J end by 7 bases, with 16 bases between. The CDR3 DNA reads TGCGCCAGCAGCTCCGGCGGCGGGTCGGGGACCCAGTACTTC. Protein sequence: CASSSGGGSGTQYF.

Regarding this clone: A far larger clone is off by one base, so a read error is likely. The DNA of the CDR3 is TGTGCCATCAGTGATCCCGCGGGGGCGCGGGGGGGAGGGTACTCCTACGAGCAGTACTTC. This gives the protein CAISDPAGARGGGYSYEQYF. V usage is TRBV10-3 and J usage is TRBJ2-7, with TRBD2 matching 9 bases. J lost 0 bases, V lost 3 bases, and 18 bases had no gene match. CDR3 length equals 20 residues. In germline, CDR1 is ENHRY, CDR2 SYGVKD.